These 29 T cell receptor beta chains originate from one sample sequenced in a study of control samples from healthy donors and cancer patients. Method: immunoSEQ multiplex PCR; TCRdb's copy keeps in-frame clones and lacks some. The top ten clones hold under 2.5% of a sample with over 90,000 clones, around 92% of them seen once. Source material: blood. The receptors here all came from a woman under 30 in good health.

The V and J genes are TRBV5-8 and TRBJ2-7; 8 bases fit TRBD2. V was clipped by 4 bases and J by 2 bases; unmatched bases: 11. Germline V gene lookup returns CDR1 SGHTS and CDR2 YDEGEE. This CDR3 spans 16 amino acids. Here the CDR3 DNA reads TGTGCCAGCAGCCCCTTTGGCGGGGGGACTCCCTACGAGCAGTACTTC. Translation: CASSPFGGGTPYEQYF.

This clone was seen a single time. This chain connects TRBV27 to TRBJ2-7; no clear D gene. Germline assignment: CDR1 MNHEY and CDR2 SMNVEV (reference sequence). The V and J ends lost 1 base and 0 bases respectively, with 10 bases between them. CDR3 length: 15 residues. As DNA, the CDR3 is TGTGCCAGCAGTTTATACCCAAATCCCTCCTACGAGCAGTACTTC. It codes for CASSLYPNPSYEQYF.

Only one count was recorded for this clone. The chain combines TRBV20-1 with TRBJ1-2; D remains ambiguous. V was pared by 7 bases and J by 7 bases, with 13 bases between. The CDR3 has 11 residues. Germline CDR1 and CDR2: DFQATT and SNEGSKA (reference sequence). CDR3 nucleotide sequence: TGCAGTGTCCTCGGGATGGGTGGCTACACCTTC. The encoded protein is CSVLGMGGYTF.

The CDR3 spells CATSRVGVGDEKLFF. CDR3 sequence (DNA): TGTGCCACCAGCAGAGTCGGTGTCGGGGATGAAAAACTGTTTTTT. This rearrangement joins TRBV15 to TRBJ1-4; D not certain. The germline gives CDR1 LNHNV, CDR2 YYDKDF (reference sequence). The CDR3 runs 15 residues. V was cut by 1 base and J by 6 bases, with 12 bases left in between.

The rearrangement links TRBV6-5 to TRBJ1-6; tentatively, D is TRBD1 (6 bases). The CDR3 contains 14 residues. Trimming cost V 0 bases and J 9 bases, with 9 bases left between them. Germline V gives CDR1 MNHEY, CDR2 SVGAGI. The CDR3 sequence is CASSYSARGSPLHF. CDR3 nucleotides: TGTGCCAGCAGTTACTCAGCCAGGGGTTCACCCCTCCACTTT.

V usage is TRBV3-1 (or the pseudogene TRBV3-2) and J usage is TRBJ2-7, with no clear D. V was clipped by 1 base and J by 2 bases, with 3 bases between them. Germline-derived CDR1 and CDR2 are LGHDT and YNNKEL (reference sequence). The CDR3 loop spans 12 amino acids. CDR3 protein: CASSQGPYEQYF. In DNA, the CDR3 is TGTGCCAGCAGCCAAGGTCCCTACGAGCAGTACTTC.

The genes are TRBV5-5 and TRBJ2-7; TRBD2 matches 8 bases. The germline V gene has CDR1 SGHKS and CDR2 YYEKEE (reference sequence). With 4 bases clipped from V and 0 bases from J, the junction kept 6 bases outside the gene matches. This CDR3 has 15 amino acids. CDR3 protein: CASSHTSGSSYEQYF. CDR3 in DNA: TGTGCCAGCAGCCACACTAGCGGTAGCTCCTACGAGCAGTACTTC. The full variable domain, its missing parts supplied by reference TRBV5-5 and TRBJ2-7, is DAGVTQSPTHLIKTRGQQVTLRCSPISGHKSVSWYQQVLGQGPQFIFQYYEKEERGRGNFPDRFSARQFPNYSSELNVNALLLGDSALYLCASSHTSGSSYEQYFGPGTRLTVT.

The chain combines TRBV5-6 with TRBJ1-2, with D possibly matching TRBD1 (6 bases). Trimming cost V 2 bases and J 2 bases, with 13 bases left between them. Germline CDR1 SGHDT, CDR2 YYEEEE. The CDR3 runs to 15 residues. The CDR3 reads CASSFIQGKNYGYTF. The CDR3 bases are TGTGCCAGCAGCTTCATACAGGGAAAGAACTATGGCTACACCTTC.

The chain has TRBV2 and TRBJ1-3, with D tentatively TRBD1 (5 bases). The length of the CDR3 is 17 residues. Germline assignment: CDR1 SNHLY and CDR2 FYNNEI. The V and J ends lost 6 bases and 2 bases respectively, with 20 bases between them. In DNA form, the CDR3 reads TGTGCCAGCAGCCCAACTGGGTTCAGGGAACCTGGAAACACCATATATTTT. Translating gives CASSPTGFREPGNTIYF.

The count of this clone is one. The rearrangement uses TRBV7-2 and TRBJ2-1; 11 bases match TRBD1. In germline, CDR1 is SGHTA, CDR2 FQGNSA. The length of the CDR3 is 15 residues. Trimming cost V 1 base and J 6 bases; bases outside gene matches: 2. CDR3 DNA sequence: TGTGCCAGCAGCTTAGGGACAGGGGGCCCCAATGAGCAGTTCTTC. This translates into CASSLGTGGPNEQFF.

CDR3 region: CASSPGWAGLVSTDTQYF. CDR3 bases: TGTGCCAGTAGTCCGGGGTGGGCTGGACTGGTAAGCACAGATACGCAGTATTTT. The chain is built from TRBV19 and TRBJ2-3; maybe TRBD2 (5 bases). The V end lost 5 bases, the J end lost 0 bases, and 21 bases lay between the germline ends. The CDR3 sequence is 18 residues long. Germline CDR1 and CDR2: LNHDA and SQIVND (reference sequence). Combining the CDR3 with reference TRBV19 and TRBJ2-3 gives the whole variable domain DGGITQSPKYLFRKEGQNVTLSCEQNLNHDAMYWYRQDPGQGLRLIYYSQIVNDFQKGDIAEGYSVSREKKESFPLTVTSAQKNPTAFYLCASSPGWAGLVSTDTQYFGPGTRLTVL.

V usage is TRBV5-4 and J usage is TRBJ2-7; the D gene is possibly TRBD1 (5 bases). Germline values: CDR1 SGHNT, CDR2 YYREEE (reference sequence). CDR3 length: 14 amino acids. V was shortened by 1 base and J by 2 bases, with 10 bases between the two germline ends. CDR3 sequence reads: CASSLQGRPYEQYF. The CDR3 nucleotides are TGTGCCAGCAGCTTGCAGGGCCGACCCTACGAGCAGTACTTC.

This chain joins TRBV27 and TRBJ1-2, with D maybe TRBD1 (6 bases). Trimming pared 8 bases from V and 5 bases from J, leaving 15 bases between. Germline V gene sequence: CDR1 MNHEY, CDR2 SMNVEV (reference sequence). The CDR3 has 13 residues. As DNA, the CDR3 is TGTGCCAGCGCGAACACAGGGCGATATGGCTACACCTTC. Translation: CASANTGRYGYTF.

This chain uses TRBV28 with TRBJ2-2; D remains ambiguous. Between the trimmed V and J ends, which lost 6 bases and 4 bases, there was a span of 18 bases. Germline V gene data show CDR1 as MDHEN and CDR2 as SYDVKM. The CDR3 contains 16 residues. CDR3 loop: CASSYSGIGPTGELFF. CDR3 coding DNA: TGTGCCAGCAGCTACTCGGGCATCGGACCCACCGGGGAGCTGTTTTTT.

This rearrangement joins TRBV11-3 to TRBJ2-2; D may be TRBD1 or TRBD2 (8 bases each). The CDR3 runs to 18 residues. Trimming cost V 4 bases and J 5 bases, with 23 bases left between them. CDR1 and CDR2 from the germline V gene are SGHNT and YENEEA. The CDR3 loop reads CASSSLYRGTSQTGELFF. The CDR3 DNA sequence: TGTGCCAGCAGCTCACTCTACAGGGGGACTAGTCAAACCGGGGAGCTGTTTTTT.

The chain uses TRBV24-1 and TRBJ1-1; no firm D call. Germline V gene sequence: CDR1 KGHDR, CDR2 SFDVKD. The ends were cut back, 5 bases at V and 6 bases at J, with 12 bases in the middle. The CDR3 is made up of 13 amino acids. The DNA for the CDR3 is TGTGCCACCAGTGCTATAGGACGGGCTGAAGCTTTCTTT. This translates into CATSAIGRAEAFF.

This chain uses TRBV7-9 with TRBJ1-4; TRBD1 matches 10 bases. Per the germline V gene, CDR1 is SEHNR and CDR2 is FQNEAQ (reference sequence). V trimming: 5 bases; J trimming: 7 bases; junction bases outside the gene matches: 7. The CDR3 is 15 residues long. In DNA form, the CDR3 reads TGTGCCAGCAGCCCGAGACAGGGGGCGAGTGAAAAACTGTTTTTT. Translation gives CASSPRQGASEKLFF.

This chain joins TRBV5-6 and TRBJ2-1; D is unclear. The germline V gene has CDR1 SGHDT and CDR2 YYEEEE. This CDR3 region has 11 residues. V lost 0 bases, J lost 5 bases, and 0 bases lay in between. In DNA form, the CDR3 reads TGTGCCAGCAGCTTGGACAATGAGCAGTTCTTC. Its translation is CASSLDNEQFF.

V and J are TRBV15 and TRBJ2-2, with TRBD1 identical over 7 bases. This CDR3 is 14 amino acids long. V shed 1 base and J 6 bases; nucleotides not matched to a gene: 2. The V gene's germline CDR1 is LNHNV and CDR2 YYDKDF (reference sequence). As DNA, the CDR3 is TGTGCCACCAGCAGAGGAACAGGGGCCGGGGAGCTGTTTTTT. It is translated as CATSRGTGAGELFF.

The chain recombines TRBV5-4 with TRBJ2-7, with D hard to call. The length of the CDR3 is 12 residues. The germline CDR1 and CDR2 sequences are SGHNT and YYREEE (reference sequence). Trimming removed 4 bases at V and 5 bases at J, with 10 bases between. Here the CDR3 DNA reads TGTGCCAGCAGCCCTGATGGAGACGAGCAGTACTTC. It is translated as CASSPDGDEQYF.

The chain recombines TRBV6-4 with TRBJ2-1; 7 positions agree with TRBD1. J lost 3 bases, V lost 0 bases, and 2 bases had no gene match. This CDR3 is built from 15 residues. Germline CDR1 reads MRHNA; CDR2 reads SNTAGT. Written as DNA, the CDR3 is TGTGCCAGCAGTGACTCCGGGGACAGCTACAATGAGCAGTTCTTC. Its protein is CASSDSGDSYNEQFF.

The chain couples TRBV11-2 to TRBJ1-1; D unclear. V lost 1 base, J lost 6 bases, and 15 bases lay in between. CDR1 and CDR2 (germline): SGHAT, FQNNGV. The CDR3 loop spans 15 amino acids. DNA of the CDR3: TGTGCCAGCAGCTTAGTCTCCGCGATGGGGTCTGAAGCTTTCTTT. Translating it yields CASSLVSAMGSEAFF.

The CDR3 coding sequence is TGTGCCAGTAGCCCCATCCTATCGAATTACTACGAGCAGTACTTC. Its protein is CASSPILSNYYEQYF. This chain uses TRBV19 with TRBJ2-7; the D is unclear. V dropped 6 bases and J dropped 3 bases, with 18 bases sitting between them. CDR1 and CDR2 (germline): LNHDA, SQIVND (reference sequence). This CDR3 is 15 amino acids long. The full variable domain, its missing parts supplied by reference TRBV19 and TRBJ2-7, is DGGITQSPKYLFRKEGQNVTLSCEQNLNHDAMYWYRQDPGQGLRLIYYSQIVNDFQKGDIAEGYSVSREKKESFPLTVTSAQKNPTAFYLCASSPILSNYYEQYFGPGTRLTVT.

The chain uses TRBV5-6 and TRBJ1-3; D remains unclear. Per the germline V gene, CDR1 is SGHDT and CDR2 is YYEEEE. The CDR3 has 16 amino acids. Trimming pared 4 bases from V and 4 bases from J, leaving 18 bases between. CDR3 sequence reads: CASSGPGIFIGNTIYF. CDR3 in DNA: TGTGCCAGCAGCGGACCCGGGATTTTCATCGGAAACACCATATATTTT.

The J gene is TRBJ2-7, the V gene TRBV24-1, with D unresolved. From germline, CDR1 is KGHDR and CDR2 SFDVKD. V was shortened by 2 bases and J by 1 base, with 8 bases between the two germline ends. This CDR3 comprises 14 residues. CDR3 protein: CATSDSRQSYEQYF. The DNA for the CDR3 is TGTGCCACCAGTGATTCAAGGCAGTCCTACGAGCAGTACTTC.

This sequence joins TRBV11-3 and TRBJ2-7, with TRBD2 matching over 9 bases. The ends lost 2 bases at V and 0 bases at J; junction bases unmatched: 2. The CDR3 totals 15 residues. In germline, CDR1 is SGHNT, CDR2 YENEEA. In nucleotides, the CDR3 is TGTGCCAGCAGCTTAACTAGCGGGCACTCCTACGAGCAGTACTTC. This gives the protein CASSLTSGHSYEQYF.

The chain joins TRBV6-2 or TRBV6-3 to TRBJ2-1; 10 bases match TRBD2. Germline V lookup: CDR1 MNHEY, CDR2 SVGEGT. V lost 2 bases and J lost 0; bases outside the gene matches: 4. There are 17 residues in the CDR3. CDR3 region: CASSYTSGISSYNEQFF. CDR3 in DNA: TGTGCCAGCAGTTACACTAGCGGGATTAGCTCCTACAATGAGCAGTTCTTC.

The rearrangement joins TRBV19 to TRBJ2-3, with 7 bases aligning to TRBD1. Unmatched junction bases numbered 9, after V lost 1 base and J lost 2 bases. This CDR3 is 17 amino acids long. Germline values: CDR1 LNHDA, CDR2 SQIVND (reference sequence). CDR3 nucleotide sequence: TGTGCCAGTAGTATAGGCGAGAAGGGGGCGAACACAGATACGCAGTATTTT. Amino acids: CASSIGEKGANTDTQYF.

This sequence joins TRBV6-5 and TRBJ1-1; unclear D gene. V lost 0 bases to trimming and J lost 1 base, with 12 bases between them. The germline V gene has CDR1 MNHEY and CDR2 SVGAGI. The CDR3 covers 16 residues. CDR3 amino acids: CASSYSWVSSNTEAFF. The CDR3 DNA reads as TGTGCCAGCAGTTACTCGTGGGTCAGTTCGAACACTGAAGCTTTCTTT.